This is a list of T cell receptor beta chains from one sample in a study of T cells in Graves' hyperthyroidism and ophthalmopathy. TCRdb re-analysed the multiplex PCR reads in MiXCR, keeping a single row per CDR3 protein. The data show a few hundred thousand distinct CDR3 sequences, about an eighth seen once. Material for sequencing was blood. Receptor source: a young woman with Graves' hyperthyroidism. CDR3s include the opening cysteine and the closing phenylalanine or tryptophan. The D gene is left open where the match is weak. Clone size is given for some rows only: seen once, a few or many times, or a class if the clone is expanded.

v_call	d_call	j_call	clone_size	cdr3_aa	cdr3_nt
TRBV7-8	-	TRBJ1-5	many	CASSTLTGYSNQPQHF	TGTGCCAGCAGCACCCTAACGGGCTATAGCAATCAGCCCCAGCATTTT
TRBV7-2	-	TRBJ2-3	many	CASSKVVSSTDTQYF	TGTGCCAGCAGCAAAGTGGTCTCAAGCACAGATACGCAGTATTTT
TRBV12-3/TRBV12-4	-	TRBJ1-6	many	CASTQGPVISYNSPLHF	TGTGCCAGCACCCAAGGGCCGGTGATATCCTATAATTCACCCCTCCACTTT
TRBV2	TRBD1	TRBJ1-5	many	CASKRDRYGNQPQHF	TGTGCCAGCAAGAGGGACAGATATGGCAATCAGCCCCAGCATTTT
TRBV5-1	-	TRBJ2-5	many	CASSLGQGGPETQYF	TGCGCCAGCAGCCTAGGACAGGGAGGGCCGGAGACCCAGTACTTC
TRBV5-6	-	TRBJ2-5	many	CASSLPGVETQYF	TGTGCCAGCAGCTTACCCGGAGTCGAGACCCAGTACTTC
TRBV20-1	-	TRBJ1-1	few	CSAARTAEAFF	TGCAGTGCCGCCCGGACAGCTGAAGCTTTCTTT
TRBV28	-	TRBJ2-2	-	CASRPPGRGELFF	TGTGCCAGCAGACCACCAGGGAGGGGGGAGCTGTTTTTT
TRBV27	TRBD1	TRBJ2-7	many	CASSSRDSTYEQYF	TGTGCCAGCAGCTCCCGGGACAGTACCTACGAGCAGTACTTC
TRBV7-2	TRBD1	TRBJ1-1	many	CASSPPTGDNTEAFF	TGTGCCAGCAGCCCACCGACAGGGGACAACACTGAAGCTTTCTTT
TRBV6-1	TRBD2	TRBJ2-7	many	CASSEASGSSYEQYF	TGTGCCAGCAGTGAAGCTAGCGGGAGCTCCTACGAGCAGTACTTC
TRBV7-8	TRBD2	TRBJ2-7	many	CASSLGNLASGEQYF	TGTGCCAGCAGCTTAGGGAACTTGGCTAGCGGAGAGCAGTACTTC
TRBV7-3	TRBD2	TRBJ2-1	-	CASSLVASGRALYNEQFF	TGTGCCAGCAGCTTAGTTGCTAGCGGGAGGGCCCTCTACAATGAGCAGTTCTTC
TRBV6-5	TRBD2	TRBJ2-7	few	CASSLTSGRDEQYF	TGTGCCAGCAGTTTGACTAGCGGGAGGGACGAGCAGTACTTC
TRBV27	-	TRBJ1-1	many	CASSAHRDWGTEAFF	TGTGCCAGCAGTGCCCACAGGGATTGGGGCACTGAAGCTTTCTTT
TRBV30	TRBD2	TRBJ2-2	few	CAWRVGGGQTGELFF	TGTGCCTGGAGAGTTGGGGGGGGTCAGACCGGGGAGCTGTTTTTT
TRBV12-5	TRBD1	TRBJ1-1	many	CASGARQGNTEAFF	TGTGCTAGTGGTGCCCGACAGGGTAACACTGAAGCTTTCTTT
TRBV5-1	-	TRBJ2-1	few	CASSFNPDLGKFF	TGCGCCAGCAGCTTTAACCCGGACCTAGGGAAGTTCTTC
TRBV5-5	-	TRBJ1-4	many	CASSLAGYNEKLFF	TGTGCCAGCAGCTTGGCGGGGTATAATGAAAAACTGTTTTTT
TRBV29-1	TRBD2	TRBJ2-5	many	CSVEETSGRSETQYF	TGCAGCGTTGAAGAGACTAGCGGGAGGTCAGAGACCCAGTACTTC
TRBV7-2	TRBD2	TRBJ2-1	-	CASSLMAGVTYNEQFF	TGTGCCAGCAGCTTAATGGCGGGAGTTACCTACAATGAGCAGTTCTTC
TRBV7-6	TRBD2	TRBJ2-5	-	CASSLASSGAAGAQYF	TGTGCCAGCAGCTTAGCGTCTAGCGGGGCCGCCGGGGCCCAGTACTTC
TRBV29-1	TRBD1	TRBJ2-5	many	CGTGKVETQYF	TGCGGGACAGGCAAGGTAGAGACCCAGTACTTC
TRBV5-1	TRBD2	TRBJ2-1	-	CASSLAPEGTSGSYNEQFF	TGCGCCAGCAGCTTGGCACCTGAAGGGACTAGCGGGAGTTACAATGAGCAGTTCTTC
TRBV30	-	TRBJ1-4	few	CAWSKAGMAEKLFF	TGTGCCTGGAGTAAGGCGGGGATGGCTGAAAAACTGTTTTTT
TRBV10-2	-	TRBJ1-5	many	CASGVGGNQPQHF	TGCGCCAGCGGTGTAGGTGGCAATCAGCCCCAGCATTTT
TRBV19	TRBD2	TRBJ2-2	-	CASTTGTSGRGYGELFF	TGTGCCAGTACAACCGGGACTAGCGGGAGAGGTTACGGGGAGCTGTTTTTT